One and the same sample provided the 20 T cell receptor beta chains below, sequenced in a study of cytomegalovirus exposure and HLA in healthy donors. Use of 60 Vbeta and 13 Jbeta primers characterized the PCR. Using immunoSEQ multiplex PCR, the repertoire was profiled, and TCRdb retains in-frame clones only, with some absent. The sample yields 150,000 to 200,000 clones, 80% seen once. The sequenced material came from PBMCs. Every receptor here comes from a man aged 18-30 years in good health and CMV-seropositive.

V gene TRBV12-5 combines with J gene TRBJ2-2, with 7 positions matching TRBD2. Germline V gene lookup returns CDR1 LGHNT and CDR2 FRNRAP. The ends lost 5 bases at V and 6 bases at J; junction bases unmatched: 6. This CDR3 spans 14 amino acids. DNA of the CDR3: TGTGCTAGTGGTCCCGGACTAGATGCCGGGGAGCTGTTTTTT. Its protein is CASGPGLDAGELFF.

The chain links TRBV18 to TRBJ1-1, with D tentatively TRBD1 (5 bases). The CDR3 covers 14 residues. Per germline, CDR1 KGHSH and CDR2 LQKENI. V was clipped by 2 bases and J by 2 bases, with 9 bases between them. CDR3 sequence reads: CASSPAGPNTEAFF. Here the CDR3 DNA reads TGTGCCAGCTCACCAGCGGGACCCAACACTGAAGCTTTCTTT.

The chain carries TRBV30 and TRBJ2-1, with no clear D. The CDR3 has 12 amino acids. CDR1 and CDR2 from the germline V gene are GTSNPN and SVGIG (reference sequence). The V gene lost 0 bases and the J gene lost 7 bases, with 7 bases spanning the gap. The CDR3 nucleotides read TGTGCCTGGAGTGTGTTAGTGAATGAGCAGTTCTTC. Translating it yields CAWSVLVNEQFF.

This clone appeared a few times. The J gene is TRBJ2-7, the V gene TRBV7-9; 7 bases match TRBD2. Germline loops: CDR1 SEHNR, CDR2 FQNEAQ (reference sequence). The CDR3 has 16 amino acids. J was trimmed by 2 bases and V by 4 bases; bases with no gene match: 11. Here the CDR3 reads CASSSTGGSVPYEQYF. DNA for the CDR3: TGTGCCAGCAGCTCGACGGGGGGAAGCGTGCCCTACGAGCAGTACTTC.

The chain is built from TRBV6-6 and TRBJ1-1; 7 positions agree with TRBD1. Losses at the gene ends were 5 bases for V and 6 bases for J; bases not matched to a gene: 3. Germline V lookup: CDR1 MNHNY, CDR2 SVGAGI (reference sequence). CDR3 length equals 12 residues. CDR3 region: CASSPDRSEAFF. Written as DNA, the CDR3 is TGTGCCAGCAGTCCGGACAGGTCTGAAGCTTTCTTT.

This clone was found once. The chain combines TRBV7-9 with TRBJ2-1, with 8 bases lining up with TRBD2. The V gene's germline CDR1 is SEHNR and CDR2 FQNEAQ (reference sequence). Trimming removed 4 bases from V and 8 bases from J; junction bases left unmatched: 13. The CDR3 extends over 16 amino acids. Here the CDR3 DNA reads TGTGCCAGCAGCTCCATTAGGGGGACTAGAGGCGATGAGCAGTTCTTC. This translates into CASSSIRGTRGDEQFF.

V gene TRBV7-2 combines with J gene TRBJ2-5; the D gene is possibly TRBD1 (6 bases). Per the germline V gene, CDR1 is SGHTA and CDR2 is FQGNSA. This CDR3 has 16 amino acids. Trimming stripped 1 base from V and 3 bases from J, with 15 bases between. CDR3 sequence: CASSLEGDTPEETQYF. For the CDR3, the DNA is TGTGCCAGCAGCTTAGAGGGGGACACCCCCGAAGAGACCCAGTACTTC.

Of note for this clone: The junction and the germline gene differ at one end; a read error may be behind it. The chain has TRBV28 and TRBJ2-7; D is possibly TRBD2 (5 bases). This CDR3 is built from 17 residues. The V gene's germline CDR1 is MDHEN and CDR2 SYDVKM. The CDR3 coding sequence is TGTGCCAGCAGTTTACTTATGGGCGGGTTAAGCTCCTACGGGCAGTACTTC. It translates to CASSLLMGGLSSYGQYF.

Only a few counts were recorded for this clone. The gene calls are TRBV19 and TRBJ1-2, with TRBD1 matching 10 bases. The CDR3 runs 18 residues. CDR1 and CDR2 (germline): LNHDA, SQIVND (reference sequence). J gave up 5 bases and V 2 bases, and 14 bases lay outside the gene matches. CDR3 nucleotides: TGTGCCAGTAGTATAACCGGGACAGGGGCCCTACGGTGGTATGGCTACACCTTC. Amino acids: CASSITGTGALRWYGYTF.

This chain joins TRBV11-2 and TRBJ1-5, with D possibly being TRBD1 (5 bases). This CDR3 has 17 amino acids. V shed 5 bases and J shed 3 bases, with 20 bases lying between them. CDR1 is SGHAT and CDR2 is FQNNGV in the germline V gene. The CDR3 sequence is CASSPPRGVRDNQPQHF. The CDR3 DNA is TGTGCCAGCAGCCCGCCCCGGGGGGTCAGGGACAATCAGCCCCAGCATTTT.

This CDR3 is CASSLRQGSLYGYTF. CDR3 in DNA: TGTGCCAGCAGTCTAAGACAGGGCTCCCTCTATGGCTACACCTTC. V usage is TRBV6-5 and J usage is TRBJ1-2; 7 nucleotides agree with TRBD1. Germline CDR1 and CDR2: MNHEY and SVGAGI. J was trimmed by 4 bases and V by 5 bases; bases with no gene match: 10. The CDR3 runs to 15 residues.

As regards this clone: The junction departs from germline at one end; a sequencing error may be responsible. This rearrangement joins TRBV2 to TRBJ1-1; D not certain. Per germline, CDR1 SNHLY and CDR2 FYNNEI. The CDR3 totals 13 residues. The CDR3 sequence is CASSTGGHTKAFF. The CDR3 DNA reads as TGTGCCAGCAGTACTGGAGGGCACACTAAAGCTTTCTTT.

This clone was seen only a few times. The J gene is TRBJ1-1, the V gene TRBV6-4; the D is unclear. The length of the CDR3 is 13 residues. The V gene lost 0 bases and the J gene lost 1 base, with 3 bases spanning the gap. Per germline, CDR1 MRHNA and CDR2 SNTAGT. DNA for the CDR3: TGTGCCAGCAGTGACTCAGCGAACACTGAAGCTTTCTTT. Translating it yields CASSDSANTEAFF.

V usage is TRBV7-2 and J usage is TRBJ2-6; perhaps TRBD1 as D (6 bases). V lost 7 bases to trimming and J lost 2 bases, with 12 bases between them. Germline V gene data show CDR1 as SGHTA and CDR2 as FQGNSA. The CDR3 is made up of 15 amino acids. CDR3 in DNA: TGTGCCAGCAACGTCGGACAGCCTGGGGCCAACGTCCTGACTTTC. Translating it yields CASNVGQPGANVLTF.

V usage is TRBV28 and J usage is TRBJ2-7; 7 bases are shared with TRBD1. Trimming removed 8 bases from V and 5 bases from J; junction bases left unmatched: 12. The length of the CDR3 is 14 residues. Germline-derived CDR1 and CDR2 are MDHEN and SYDVKM. The CDR3 loop reads CASESRDRRDEQYF. The CDR3 DNA sequence: TGTGCCAGCGAATCCCGGGACAGAAGAGACGAGCAGTACTTC.

CDR3 in amino acids: CASSERLLAGANNEQFF. Written as DNA, the CDR3 is TGCGCCAGCAGCGAACGGTTACTAGCGGGAGCGAACAATGAGCAGTTCTTC. The gene calls are TRBV5-1 and TRBJ2-1, with 11 bases identical to TRBD2. The trim removed 4 bases at V and 5 bases at J, leaving 11 bases unmatched. The CDR3 runs 17 residues. The germline gives CDR1 SGHRS, CDR2 YFSETQ.

This clone was seen just once. The chain is built from TRBV5-6 and TRBJ2-1; 7 bases line up with TRBD2. This CDR3 contains 14 residues. With V trimmed by 2 bases and J by 7 bases, 6 bases remained unmatched. Germline CDR1 reads SGHDT; CDR2 reads YYEEEE. CDR3 DNA: TGTGCCAGCAGCTTACTAGTGGGGGGGAATGAGCAGTTCTTC. It translates to CASSLLVGGNEQFF.

This clone has just one count. The chain carries TRBV6-1 and TRBJ1-2; D is possibly TRBD1 (5 bases). Germline V lookup: CDR1 MNHNS, CDR2 SASEGT. This CDR3 spans 17 amino acids. V shed 3 bases and J shed 0 bases, with 17 bases lying between them. CDR3 protein: CASSDALPGFSNYGYTF. The CDR3 DNA reads as TGTGCCAGCAGTGACGCATTACCAGGGTTCTCTAACTATGGCTACACCTTC.

As to this clone: A junction end diverges from the germline sequence, so it may reflect a read error. This sequence joins TRBV2 and TRBJ2-1; tentative D call: TRBD2 (6 bases). The CDR3 runs 14 residues. Germline CDR1 and CDR2: SNHLY and FYNNEI. As DNA, the CDR3 is TGTGCCAGCAGTGAGAGGGACTCCCACAATGAGCAGTTCTTC. Its protein is CASSERDSHNEQFF.

Points on this clone: In the same sample, other DNA sequences code for this CDR3. The chain employs TRBV25-1 and TRBJ2-1, with D possibly matching TRBD2 (5 bases). Germline lookup yields CDR1 MGHDK and CDR2 SYGVNS. The CDR3 runs to 14 residues. The V end was cut by 3 bases, the J end by 5 bases, with 11 bases between. The CDR3 bases are TGTGCCAGCAGTGATCCCGGGATAAACAATGAGCAGTTCTTC. The encoded protein is CASSDPGINNEQFF.